Shown below are 32 T cell receptor beta chains from a single sample sequenced in a study of blood T cell repertoires in COVID-19. Repertoires were generated with immunoSEQ multiplex PCR, while TCRdb's copy carries only in-frame clones and drops some. The sample holds some 110,000 clones, about 89% seen once. The sequenced material came from peripheral blood. The receptor source for this set is a man aged 50 to 60 with acute or convalescent COVID-19.

The gene calls are TRBV19 and TRBJ2-3; 10 bases match TRBD2. J was trimmed by 7 bases and V by 10 bases; bases with no gene match: 11. The CDR3 sequence is 14 residues long. Germline lookup yields CDR1 LNHDA and CDR2 SQIVND (reference sequence). DNA for the CDR3: TGTGCCACCAGGAACGGACTAGCGGTGAATACGCAGTATTTT. Amino acid sequence: CATRNGLAVNTQYF.

The rearrangement joins TRBV6-4 to TRBJ2-2, with unresolved D. The CDR3 runs 12 residues. Germline lookup yields CDR1 MRHNA and CDR2 SNTAGT. V lost 6 bases and J lost 6, with 8 bases in between. CDR3 DNA sequence: TGTGCCAGCAGAAGCTTTGCCGGGGAGCTGTTTTTT. It translates to CASRSFAGELFF.

The chain links TRBV5-1 to TRBJ2-3, with 10 positions matching TRBD1. Germline V gene lookup returns CDR1 SGHRS and CDR2 YFSETQ. V was pared by 4 bases and J by 0 bases, with 2 bases of the junction left unmatched. The CDR3 extends over 15 amino acids. The CDR3 region is CASSTGQGSTDTQYF. Here the CDR3 DNA reads TGCGCCAGCAGCACGGGACAGGGGAGCACAGATACGCAGTATTTT.

This rearrangement joins TRBV20-1 to TRBJ1-1; 10 bases agree with TRBD1. There are 13 residues in the CDR3. Looked up from germline, CDR1 is DFQATT and CDR2 is SNEGSKA (reference sequence). Trimming took 3 bases from V and 5 from J; bases not matched to a gene: 3. In DNA, the CDR3 is TGCAGTGCTAGTCGACAGGGGGCGACTGAAGCTTTCTTT. Amino acid sequence: CSASRQGATEAFF.

The V call is TRBV5-1, the J call TRBJ2-3, with D possibly matching TRBD2 (5 bases). This CDR3 has 15 amino acids. Trimming stripped 1 base from V and 0 bases from J, with 9 bases between. Looked up from germline, CDR1 is SGHRS and CDR2 is YFSETQ. CDR3 residues: CASSLSAVSTDTQYF. The CDR3 DNA follows: TGCGCCAGCAGCTTGTCAGCGGTTAGCACAGATACGCAGTATTTT.

This chain links TRBV18 with TRBJ2-1, with 9 bases matching TRBD2. The CDR3 extends over 15 amino acids. V gave up 3 bases and J gave up 4 bases; unmatched junction bases: 4. Germline lookup yields CDR1 KGHSH and CDR2 LQKENI. The CDR3 region has the DNA TGTGCCAGCTCACCCGGACTAGCGACATACAATGAGCAGTTCTTC. Translation gives CASSPGLATYNEQFF.

The CDR3 region is CASSPSTGPRSNEQFF. CDR3 DNA sequence: TGTGCCAGCTCACCCTCGACAGGGCCAAGGTCTAATGAGCAGTTCTTC. The chain links TRBV18 to TRBJ2-1; TRBD1 agrees at 7 bases. This CDR3 contains 16 residues. Germline V gene data show CDR1 as KGHSH and CDR2 as LQKENI. V lost 3 bases to trimming and J lost 7 bases; unmatched junction nucleotides: 12.

This sequence joins TRBV2 and TRBJ2-7; TRBD1 might be the D (6 bases). The length of the CDR3 is 15 residues. Germline CDR1 is SNHLY and CDR2 is FYNNEI. V was clipped by 6 bases and J by 3 bases, with 18 bases between them. The CDR3 DNA sequence: TGTGCCAGCAGCCTGACTGGGACAAACTACTACGAGCAGTACTTC. Its protein is CASSLTGTNYYEQYF.

V is TRBV24-1 and J is TRBJ1-2, with D uncertain. This CDR3 comprises 14 residues. The germline gives CDR1 KGHDR, CDR2 SFDVKD. V was clipped by 7 bases and J by 4 bases, with 15 bases between them. The CDR3 DNA reads as TGTGCCACCAGCGCCCGGGGTCCCAGCTATGGCTACACCTTC. Translation: CATSARGPSYGYTF.

The rearrangement uses TRBV21-1 and TRBJ1-2; the table's D call TRBD1 went unverified against the DNA. TRBV21-1 is a listed pseudogene. This CDR3 is built from 16 residues. CDR3 DNA: TGTGCCAGCAGCAAAGGATGGGACACTACTAACTATGGCTACACCTTC. Translating gives CASSKGWDTTNYGYTF.

V is TRBV4-1 and J is TRBJ2-1, with a tentative D call TRBD1 (6 bases). V dropped 0 bases and J dropped 12 bases, with 15 bases sitting between them. The germline V gene encodes CDR1 MGHRA and CDR2 YSYEKL. The CDR3 contains 14 residues. In DNA, the CDR3 is TGCGCCAGCAGCCAAGAACGAGGCTCCAGGGGGCAGTTCTTC. Translated, it gives CASSQERGSRGQFF.

This chain uses TRBV11-2 with TRBJ2-1; D is unresolved. Trimming pared 5 bases from V and 9 bases from J, leaving 11 bases between. The length of the CDR3 is 12 residues. The V gene's germline CDR1 is SGHAT and CDR2 FQNNGV. The chain's CDR3 is CASSPTLVEQFF. CDR3 coding DNA: TGTGCCAGCAGCCCCACTCTTGTTGAGCAGTTCTTC.

V gene TRBV6-5 combines with J gene TRBJ2-3, with TRBD1 identical over 8 bases. Trimming cost V 2 bases and J 4 bases; bases outside gene matches: 5. Germline CDR1 MNHEY, CDR2 SVGAGI. This CDR3 contains 15 residues. The CDR3 bases are TGTGCCAGCAGTTACGGCCAGGGGGCGGCAGATACGCAGTATTTT. Its protein product is CASSYGQGAADTQYF.

This clone came up once. The chain links TRBV18 to TRBJ2-1; TRBD1 agrees at 7 bases. The CDR3 covers 19 residues. The V segment lost 1 base and the J segment 7 bases; nucleotides outside the gene matches: 19. Per the germline V gene, CDR1 is KGHSH and CDR2 is LQKENI. CDR3 nucleotides: TGTGCCAGCTCACCACGGAGTTTTAGGGGGCGCGATGTTAGGAATGAGCAGTTCTTC. Encoded protein: CASSPRSFRGRDVRNEQFF. Full variable domain (remainder filled in from reference TRBV18 and TRBJ2-1): NAGVMQNPRHLVRRRGQEARLRCSPMKGHSHVYWYRQLPEEGLKFMVYLQKENIIDESGMPKERFSAEFPKEGPSILRIQQVVRGDSAAYFCASSPRSFRGRDVRNEQFFGPGTRLTVL.

V is TRBV2 and J is TRBJ1-5; the match to TRBD1 covers 7 bases. CDR3 length equals 14 residues. V dropped 2 bases and J dropped 7; count of bases not matched to a gene: 5. Germline values: CDR1 SNHLY, CDR2 FYNNEI. This CDR3 is CASSERGPEQPQHF. The DNA for the CDR3 is TGTGCCAGCAGTGAAAGGGGGCCCGAGCAGCCCCAGCATTTT.

The J gene is TRBJ2-1, the V gene TRBV24-1, with 13 nucleotides matching TRBD2. The CDR3 runs to 16 residues. Trimming cost V 3 bases and J 7 bases; bases outside gene matches: 5. Germline V lookup: CDR1 KGHDR, CDR2 SFDVKD. This CDR3 is CATSDELAGGRNEQFF. Here the CDR3 DNA reads TGTGCCACCAGTGATGAACTAGCGGGAGGGAGGAATGAGCAGTTCTTC.

V gene TRBV5-1 combines with J gene TRBJ2-3, with 12 bases aligning to TRBD2. Germline CDR1 SGHRS, CDR2 YFSETQ. Losses at the gene ends were 0 bases for V and 1 base for J; bases not matched to a gene: 3. This CDR3 is built from 17 residues. DNA of the CDR3: TGCGCCAGCAGCTTGGGATCTAGCGGGGGGGGCACAGATACGCAGTATTTT. The encoded protein is CASSLGSSGGGTDTQYF.

The V call is TRBV7-9, the J call TRBJ1-5, with a possible D match to TRBD1 (6 bases). The CDR3 spans 14 residues. CDR1 is SEHNR, CDR2 FQNEAQ, per germline (reference sequence). Trimming pared 5 bases from V and 1 base from J, leaving 9 bases between. CDR3 DNA: TGTGCCAGCAGCGGGGACATAAGCAATCAGCCCCAGCATTTT. Amino acid sequence: CASSGDISNQPQHF.

The J gene is TRBJ2-2, the V gene TRBV6-5; tentatively, D is TRBD2 (5 bases). The CDR3 sequence is 16 residues long. Looked up from germline, CDR1 is MNHEY and CDR2 is SVGAGI. The V and J ends lost 2 bases and 3 bases respectively, with 13 bases between them. The CDR3 region is CASSYGGKLDTGELFF. In nucleotides, the CDR3 is TGTGCCAGCAGTTACGGAGGCAAATTGGACACCGGGGAGCTGTTTTTT.

V and J are TRBV6-5 and TRBJ1-2, with D uncertain. Trimming cost V 6 bases and J 6 bases, with 11 bases left between them. Germline V gene sequence: CDR1 MNHEY, CDR2 SVGAGI. The CDR3 totals 12 residues. The CDR3 protein is CASRSDGNGYTF. In DNA, the CDR3 is TGTGCCAGCAGGTCGGACGGGAATGGCTACACCTTC.

V usage is TRBV27 and J usage is TRBJ2-2; 14 nucleotides match TRBD2. Germline CDR1 reads MNHEY; CDR2 reads SMNVEV (reference sequence). The CDR3 length is 18 residues. V shed 3 bases, J shed 1 base, and the junction held 4 bases outside the gene matches. The CDR3 sequence: CASSFKGTSGRNTGELFF. CDR3 bases: TGTGCCAGCAGTTTTAAGGGGACTAGCGGGAGGAACACCGGGGAGCTGTTTTTT.

This clone showed up just once. The gene calls are TRBV28 and TRBJ2-2; 10 positions agree with TRBD2. Germline V CDR1 and CDR2: MDHEN, SYDVKM. The CDR3 is 16 amino acids. The V segment lost 6 bases and the J segment 7 bases; nucleotides outside the gene matches: 11. CDR3 in amino acids: CASSLPSGRGSGELFF. The DNA for the CDR3 is TGTGCCAGCAGCCTCCCCAGCGGGAGGGGCAGCGGGGAGCTGTTTTTT.

This clone occurred a few times. The chain joins TRBV7-9 to TRBJ2-7, with TRBD2 matching over 12 bases. Germline V gives CDR1 SEHNR, CDR2 FQNEAQ (reference sequence). The CDR3 consists of 14 residues. The junction had 4 bases not matched to a gene; V was cut back by 5 bases and J by 5 bases. DNA for the CDR3: TGTGCCAGCAGCCCACTAGCGGGAGGCCACGAGCAGTACTTC. Residues: CASSPLAGGHEQYF.

The genes are TRBV5-5 and TRBJ2-7; D is possibly TRBD2 (5 bases). V lost 5 bases, J lost 7 bases, and 13 bases lay in between. Germline V gene lookup returns CDR1 SGHKS and CDR2 YYEKEE (reference sequence). This CDR3 contains 12 residues. CDR3: CASRGPGWEQYF. CDR3 DNA: TGTGCCAGCAGAGGTCCGGGGTGGGAGCAGTACTTC.

The V call is TRBV4-2, the J call TRBJ1-2; the match to TRBD1 covers 9 bases. The CDR3 consists of 16 residues. Germline trimming cut 4 bases from V and 3 bases from J; bases unmatched to any gene: 9. Germline V gene sequence: CDR1 LGHNA, CDR2 YNFKEQ. CDR3 nucleotides: TGTGCCAGCAGCCTCCGGGACAGGGCTAAGGACTATGGCTACACCTTC. This codes for CASSLRDRAKDYGYTF.

The chain combines TRBV25-1 with TRBJ1-1; D perhaps matches TRBD1 (5 bases). Trimming took 3 bases from V and 3 from J, leaving 11 bases between them. The CDR3 is 14 amino acids. Germline V gene sequence: CDR1 MGHDK, CDR2 SYGVNS. As DNA, the CDR3 is TGTGCCAGCAGTGACGGTTTCAGGGACACTGAAGCTTTCTTT. As protein: CASSDGFRDTEAFF.

The V and J genes are TRBV19 and TRBJ1-5; 8 bases match TRBD1. After removal of 3 bases from V and 7 bases from J, the junction contained 2 bases not matched to a gene. The CDR3 covers 13 residues. The germline gives CDR1 LNHDA, CDR2 SQIVND (reference sequence). CDR3 sequence: CASSIDRGQPQHF. CDR3 bases: TGTGCCAGTAGTATCGACAGGGGACAGCCCCAGCATTTT.

This clone was seen a few times. V gene TRBV2 combines with J gene TRBJ2-1; TRBD2 might be the D (5 bases). In germline, CDR1 is SNHLY, CDR2 FYNNEI. The CDR3 is made up of 12 amino acids. V was cut by 6 bases and J by 9 bases, with 12 bases left in between. The CDR3 is CASRLVPVEQFF. CDR3 bases: TGTGCCAGCAGACTAGTTCCTGTTGAGCAGTTCTTC.

The chain employs TRBV28 and TRBJ2-5; D might be TRBD2 (5 bases). CDR1 is MDHEN and CDR2 is SYDVKM in the germline V gene. This CDR3 spans 14 amino acids. Trimming removed 6 bases from V and 3 bases from J, with 14 bases in between. The CDR3 DNA reads TGTGCCAGCAGACCCTGGGAGCGAAAAGAGACCCAGTACTTC. This translates into CASRPWERKETQYF.

In its sample, this clone was seen once. The V call is TRBV24-1, the J call TRBJ2-1; no clear D gene. This CDR3 is 16 amino acids long. Germline V gene lookup returns CDR1 KGHDR and CDR2 SFDVKD. V was trimmed by 1 base and J by 4 bases, leaving 13 bases between them. CDR3 nucleotides: TGTGCCACCAGTGATTTCGATTCCGGCGGTTACAATGAGCAGTTCTTC. Translating gives CATSDFDSGGYNEQFF.

This chain joins TRBV5-1 and TRBJ2-4; D is possibly TRBD1 (5 bases). V lost 4 bases, J lost 0 bases, and 8 bases lay in between. CDR3 length: 14 residues. Per germline, CDR1 SGHRS and CDR2 YFSETQ. CDR3 amino acids: CASSLTGAKNIQYF. The CDR3 DNA reads as TGCGCCAGCAGCCTCACAGGAGCCAAAAACATTCAGTACTTC.

This clone was observed once. The chain carries TRBV11-2 and TRBJ2-4; 13 positions match TRBD2. Germline CDR1 is SGHAT and CDR2 is FQNNGV. The V and J ends lost 5 bases and 8 bases, in that order; junction bases with no gene match: 18. The CDR3 covers 19 residues. Here the CDR3 DNA reads TGTGCCAGCAGCCCAGGGACTAGCGGGAACCCCTTGTGGGTTGACATTCAGTACTTC. This sequence encodes CASSPGTSGNPLWVDIQYF.